This T cell receptor beta chain stems from a study of CD8 T cells in Susac syndrome. The study's findings and limits: The study recognized that its TCR sequencing and HLA analysis covered a relatively small number of individuals.

The CDR3 consists of 12 residues. Germline lookup yields CDR1 SGDLS and CDR2 YYNGEE. V was pared by 4 bases and J by 7 bases, with 10 bases between. After extraction with the RNeasy kit, about 0.45 to 1 ug of the RNA was reverse transcribed using random hexamers. An immunoSEQ multiplex PCR generated amplified TCR beta CDR3 products spanning 54 Vbeta and 13 Jbeta. TCRdb itself ran the immunoSEQ multiplex PCR reads through MiXCR, one entry per CDR3 protein. The sample lists about 120,000 distinct CDR3 sequences, around 94% seen once, with more than 0.25% in the top ten. About this clonotype itself: As yet, its antigen is unknown.

This chain connects TRBV9 to TRBJ2-3; D remains ambiguous. This receptor was taken from a human donor with Susac syndrome. Specimen: CD8+ T cells from PBMCs. The CDR3 reads CASSPDSNTQYF. In DNA form, the CDR3 reads TGTGCCAGCAGCCCTGACTCAAATACGCAGTATTTT.